This T cell receptor beta chain stems from a study of graft-versus-host responses after intestinal transplantation. Study information: Recipients across the board were started on anti-thymocyte globulin induction, then kept on tacrolimus and steroids for about three years.

With regard to this clone: Antigen specificity is unknown.

This CDR3 spans 16 amino acids. V gave up 0 bases and J gave up 4 bases; unmatched junction bases: 8. Germline V gene sequence: CDR1 SGHRS, CDR2 YFSETQ. Data came from immunoSEQ multiplex PCR; TCRdb stores just in-frame clones and leaves some out. The sample has more than 85,000 clones, around 92% seen once. The sample here was unstimulated CD8+ T cells sorted from spleen or lymph node cells, taken before transplant. The sequence came from a human donor who was the organ donor for an intestinal transplant. The rearrangement links TRBV5-1 to TRBJ2-3, with 7 nucleotides matching TRBD1. Here the CDR3 DNA reads TGCGCCAGCAGCTTGGGGGCAGGGGGAAGCGCAGATACGCAGTATTTT. It yields the protein CASSLGAGGSADTQYF.